Listed below are T cell receptor beta chains from one sample, sequenced in a study of OX40 agonist ivuxolimab in advanced cancers. The repertoire was sequenced with immunoSEQ multiplex PCR; TCRdb's copy has only in-frame clones and lacks some. The data show approximately 38,000 clones, about 84% seen once. The sample was CD4+ or CD8+ T cells sorted from blood, taken in a trial of the OX40 agonist ivuxolimab. The origin of the receptors is an adult with an advanced solid tumor such as melanoma, head and neck, liver or kidney cancer. CDR3s include the opening cysteine and the closing phenylalanine or tryptophan. Each record gives: V gene, D gene, clone size, J gene, CDR3 DNA, CDR3 protein. D genes are given only for firm matches. Clone sizes are given selectively: once, few, many, or a class where the clone is expanded.

>TRBV18|.|.|TRBJ2-7
TGTGCCAGCTCACCACGTTCAGGACCTGTTTCCTACGAGCAGTACTTC
CASSPRSGPVSYEQYF
>TRBV7-2|TRBD1|few|TRBJ2-2
TGTGCCAGCAGCTTAGGAGTTGGCCAGGGGGAAGCTGGCGGGGAGCTGTTTTTT
CASSLGVGQGEAGGELFF
>TRBV28|.|once|TRBJ2-3
TGTGCCAGCAGTTCCGCGACGGTAGATACGCAGTATTTT
CASSSATVDTQYF
>TRBV11-2|TRBD2|.|TRBJ2-1
TGTGCCAGCAGCTTAGTAGGGCTAGCGGGGAGGGGATACAATGAGCAGTTCTTC
CASSLVGLAGRGYNEQFF
>TRBV28|.|.|TRBJ1-1
TGTGCCATCTCGAGGCACCTGAACACTGAAGCTTTCTTT
CAISRHLNTEAFF
>TRBV5-1|.|.|TRBJ1-5
TGCGCCAGCAGCTTGGAAGGGGGGGATCAGCCCCAGCATTTT
CASSLEGGDQPQHF
>TRBV5-8|.|.|TRBJ2-2
TGTGCCAGCAGCTTCTTCCAGGGGAACACCGGGGAGCTGTTTTTT
CASSFFQGNTGELFF
>TRBV19|TRBD1|.|TRBJ1-1
TGTGCCAGTAGTGACACAGGGGCAACGGACACTGAAGCTTTCTTT
CASSDTGATDTEAFF
>TRBV5-1|.|few|TRBJ1-2
TGCGCCAGCAGCTTGGGCTTGACGGACTATGGCTACACCTTC
CASSLGLTDYGYTF
>TRBV6-5|TRBD2|.|TRBJ2-7
TGTGCCAGCAACAAGGGACGGGAGGGCTCCTACGAGCAGTACTTC
CASNKGREGSYEQYF
>TRBV15|.|.|TRBJ2-4
TGTGCCACCAGCAGAGATCGGGCCGGAGGGCCCAAAAACATTCAGTACTTC
CATSRDRAGGPKNIQYF
>TRBV5-1|TRBD1|once|TRBJ2-3
TGCGCCAGCAGCGGACAGGGGGCGGTAGATACGCAGTATTTT
CASSGQGAVDTQYF
>TRBV28|TRBD2|.|TRBJ2-7
TGTGCCAGCAGTTTAGGGGGAGGGTACGAGCAGTACTTC
CASSLGGGYEQYF
>TRBV2|.|few|TRBJ1-6
TGTGCCAGCAGTGAATCAGGGGTTTCACCCCTCCACTTT
CASSESGVSPLHF
>TRBV4-2|TRBD2|.|TRBJ2-4
TGTGCCAGCAGCCAAGGGACTAGCGGGAACATTCAGTACTTC
CASSQGTSGNIQYF
>TRBV11-1|.|.|TRBJ1-1
TGTGCCAGCAGCTTAGCGGCCGGTAACACTGAAGCTTTCTTT
CASSLAAGNTEAFF
>TRBV5-6|.|.|TRBJ1-1
TGTGCCAGCAGCCCTACATCGGACCTCACTGAAGCTTTCTTT
CASSPTSDLTEAFF
>TRBV11-2|TRBD1|.|TRBJ1-5
TGTGCCAGCAGCCCTCGACAGGGTAGGGGACAGCCCCAGCATTTT
CASSPRQGRGQPQHF
>TRBV9|.|.|TRBJ2-6
TGTGCCAGCAGCCCGCCGAACTCTGGGGCCAACGTCCTGACTTTC
CASSPPNSGANVLTF
>TRBV29-1|.|.|TRBJ1-2
TGCAGCGTTGGGGACGTAGGGGGATATGGCTACACCTTC
CSVGDVGGYGYTF
>TRBV9|TRBD2|few|TRBJ2-2
TGTGCCAGCAGCCCCGGGGTAGCGGGAACAGGGGAGCTGTTTTTT
CASSPGVAGTGELFF
>TRBV19|TRBD1|.|TRBJ2-2
TGTGCCAGTAGAATAGACAGGGGGCAGAACACCGGGGAGCTGTTTTTT
CASRIDRGQNTGELFF
>TRBV7-2|.|.|TRBJ1-5
TGTGCCAGCAGCTTCGACTCCAATCAGCCCCAGCATTTT
CASSFDSNQPQHF
>TRBV6-5|.|.|TRBJ2-3
TGTGCCAGCAGTCACCGGGATCCTGGGGCAGATACGCAGTATTTT
CASSHRDPGADTQYF
>TRBV7-2|TRBD2|once|TRBJ2-3
TGTGCCAGCAGCTCACCGGGACTACGCACAGATACGCAGTATTTT
CASSSPGLRTDTQYF
>TRBV7-2|TRBD2|.|TRBJ2-5
TGTGCCAGCAGCTTAGGAGGGACTAGCGGGGTCCAAGAGACCCAGTACTTC
CASSLGGTSGVQETQYF
>TRBV11-2|.|.|TRBJ2-4
TGTGCCAGCAGCCCCGTGAGGGGGGCAAACATTCAGTACTTC
CASSPVRGANIQYF
>TRBV4-1|.|.|TRBJ2-4
TGCGCCAGCAGCCAAGGGCTTCTAGGCAGGGTTCAAAACATTCAGTACTTC
CASSQGLLGRVQNIQYF
>TRBV5-5|TRBD1|.|TRBJ1-2
TGTGCCAGCAGCCGGGACAGCTATGGCTACACCTTC
CASSRDSYGYTF
>TRBV6-5|TRBD1|.|TRBJ2-1
TGTGCCAGCAGTGGGGACAGTTCCTACAATGAGCAGTTCTTC
CASSGDSSYNEQFF
>TRBV5-1|TRBD1|few|TRBJ1-4
TGCGCCAGCAGCTTTGGGACAGGGGACCATGAAAAACTGTTTTTT
CASSFGTGDHEKLFF
>TRBV5-1|TRBD2|.|TRBJ2-7
TGCGCCAGCAGCTTGGCTAGCGGGGCCTCCTACGAGCAGTACTTC
CASSLASGASYEQYF
>TRBV2|TRBD2|.|TRBJ2-2
TGTGCCAGCAGCCGAGGGACTAGCGGGAGTAGGGCCGGGGAGCTGTTTTTT
CASSRGTSGSRAGELFF
>TRBV6-1|.|few|TRBJ2-7
TGTGCCAGCTCCCAAGGGGCGGAACACTACGAGCAGTACTTC
CASSQGAEHYEQYF
>TRBV6-5|TRBD1|.|TRBJ2-7
TGTGCCAGCAACAGGGACAGGGGTTACGAGCAGTACTTC
CASNRDRGYEQYF
>TRBV28|TRBD2|.|TRBJ2-3
TGTGCCAGCAGTTTAGGGGGGTTTGGCGGGGGTACTAGCACAGATACGCAGTATTTT
CASSLGGFGGGTSTDTQYF
>TRBV19|TRBD1|.|TRBJ2-4
TGTGCCAGTAGTCCGGGGACAGTAGCCAAAAACATTCAGTACTTC
CASSPGTVAKNIQYF
>TRBV4-2|TRBD1|once|TRBJ1-3
TGTGCCAGCAGCAGGGACAGCAACTCTGGAAACACCATATATTTT
CASSRDSNSGNTIYF
>TRBV28|.|.|TRBJ1-1
TGTGCCAGCAGTTTAGCCTGGGACCGAAACACTGAAGCTTTCTTT
CASSLAWDRNTEAFF
>TRBV7-3|.|.|TRBJ2-7
TGTGCCAGCAGCTTACTTAGCGGACCCCGCCCGGACGAGCAGTACTTC
CASSLLSGPRPDEQYF